These 5 T cell receptor beta chains were all obtained from the same sample, sequenced in a study of human T cells and chemical hapten exposure. TCRdb reprocessed the RACE reads via MiXCR and lists one record per CDR3 protein. The sample has some 400,000 distinct CDR3 sequences, around 5.5% seen once; the top ten hold 2.6%. The time point denotes: pre-sensitization, week 0. Sample treatment: therapeutic diphenylcyclopropenone sensitization with weekly scalp DPC. Specimen: whole blood, collected in connection with sensitization to the hapten diphenylcyclopropenone (DPC). All receptors derive from a woman in her fifties or sixties with alopecia areata. Some clones in this sample may be carry-over from other donors' samples.

This clonotype was recorded many times. This chain joins TRBV7-2 and TRBJ1-1, with 7 bases fitting TRBD1. With V trimmed by 5 bases and J by 4 bases, 10 bases remained unmatched. Germline V gene sequence: CDR1 SGHTA, CDR2 FQGNSA. The CDR3 has 15 residues. The CDR3, as DNA: TGTGCCAGCAGCAGAGGGGAGACAGGGATCACTGAAGCTTTCTTT. Translated: CASSRGETGITEAFF.

This clonotype appeared many times. V and J are TRBV24-1 and TRBJ2-2, with a weak D call TRBD1 (7 bases). The CDR3 sequence is 16 residues long. CDR1 is KGHDR, CDR2 SFDVKD, per germline. V was pared by 3 bases and J by 7 bases, with 17 bases between. The CDR3 loop reads CATSDVQGGAGGELFF. CDR3 bases: TGTGCCACCAGTGATGTCCAGGGGGGCGCCGGCGGGGAGCTGTTTTTT.

This clonotype appeared many times. The chain links TRBV5-1 to TRBJ1-5; TRBD1 is a possible D gene (5 bases). This CDR3 is 14 amino acids long. Germline V lookup: CDR1 SGHRS, CDR2 YFSETQ. Trimming removed 4 bases at V and 3 bases at J, with 11 bases between. CDR3 nucleotides: TGCGCCAGCAGCCCAGACAGCCACAATCAGCCCCAGCATTTT. It encodes CASSPDSHNQPQHF.

This clonotype was seen ten or more times. The chain's CDR3 is CASSADNKGYEQYF. As DNA, the CDR3 is TGTGCCAGCAGTGCGGACAATAAGGGGTACGAGCAGTACTTC. The V and J genes are TRBV2 and TRBJ2-7, with a possible D match to TRBD1 (5 bases). The V and J ends lost 4 bases and 4 bases respectively, with 14 bases between them. This CDR3 region has 14 residues. Germline-derived CDR1 and CDR2 are SNHLY and FYNNEI.

This clonotype has a count of ten or more. The chain recombines TRBV14 with TRBJ2-1; 11 bases line up with TRBD2. This CDR3 spans 13 amino acids. V lost 4 bases to trimming and J lost 13 bases; unmatched junction nucleotides: 6. From germline, CDR1 is SGHDN and CDR2 FVKESK. CDR3 coding DNA: TGTGCCAGCAGCCGGTCTAGCGGGAGGTCTCAGTTCTTC. This gives the protein CASSRSSGRSQFF.